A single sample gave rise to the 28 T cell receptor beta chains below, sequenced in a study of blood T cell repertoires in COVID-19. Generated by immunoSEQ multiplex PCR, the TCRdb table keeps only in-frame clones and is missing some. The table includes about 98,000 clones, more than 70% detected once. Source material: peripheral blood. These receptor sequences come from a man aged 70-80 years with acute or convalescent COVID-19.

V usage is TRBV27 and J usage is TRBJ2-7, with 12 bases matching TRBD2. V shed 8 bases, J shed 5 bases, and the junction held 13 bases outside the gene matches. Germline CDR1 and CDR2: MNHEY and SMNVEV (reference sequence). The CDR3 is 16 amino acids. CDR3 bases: TGTGCCAGCCGACGGCCAAAGACTAGCGGGAGCGACGAGCAGTACTTC. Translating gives CASRRPKTSGSDEQYF.

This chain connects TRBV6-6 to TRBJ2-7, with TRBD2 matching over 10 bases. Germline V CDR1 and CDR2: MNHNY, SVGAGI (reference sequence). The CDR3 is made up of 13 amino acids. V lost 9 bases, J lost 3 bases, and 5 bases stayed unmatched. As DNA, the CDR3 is TGTGCCAGTAGACCTAGCGGGGGCTACGAGCAGTACTTC. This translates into CASRPSGGYEQYF.

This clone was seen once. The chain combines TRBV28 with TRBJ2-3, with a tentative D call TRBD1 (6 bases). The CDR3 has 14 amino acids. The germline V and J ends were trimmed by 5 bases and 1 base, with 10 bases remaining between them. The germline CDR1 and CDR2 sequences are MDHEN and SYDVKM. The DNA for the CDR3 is TGTGCCAGCAGTGTACAGGGCGGCACAGATACGCAGTATTTT. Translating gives CASSVQGGTDTQYF.

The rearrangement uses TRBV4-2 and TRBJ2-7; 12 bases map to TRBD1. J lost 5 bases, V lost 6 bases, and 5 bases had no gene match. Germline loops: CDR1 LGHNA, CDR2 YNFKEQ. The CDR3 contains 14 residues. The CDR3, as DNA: TGTGCCAGCAGTCTCGGGACAGGGGGCAACGAGCAGTACTTC. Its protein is CASSLGTGGNEQYF.

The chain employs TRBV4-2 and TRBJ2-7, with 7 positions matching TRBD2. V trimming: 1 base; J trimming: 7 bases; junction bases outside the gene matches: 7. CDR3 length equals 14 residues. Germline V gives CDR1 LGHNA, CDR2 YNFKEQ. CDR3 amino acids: CASSQGLALGEQYF. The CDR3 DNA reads TGTGCCAGCAGCCAAGGACTAGCCCTCGGTGAGCAGTACTTC.

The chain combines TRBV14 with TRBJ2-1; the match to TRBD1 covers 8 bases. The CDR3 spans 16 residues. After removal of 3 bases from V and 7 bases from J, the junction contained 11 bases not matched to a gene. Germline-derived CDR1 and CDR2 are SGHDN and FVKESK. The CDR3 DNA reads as TGTGCCAGCAGCCATCGACCGGGACAGGCCCGAAATGAGCAGTTCTTC. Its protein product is CASSHRPGQARNEQFF. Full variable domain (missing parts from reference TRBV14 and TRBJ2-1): EAGVTQFPSHSVIEKGQTVTLRCDPISGHDNLYWYRRVMGKEIKFLLHFVKESKQDESGMPNNRFLAERTGGTYSTLKVQPAELEDSGVYFCASSHRPGQARNEQFFGPGTRLTVL.

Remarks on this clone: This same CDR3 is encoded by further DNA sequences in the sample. CDR3 sequence reads: CATSDLDSNYGYTF. The CDR3 DNA reads as TGTGCCACCAGTGACCTCGACAGCAACTATGGCTACACCTTC. This rearrangement joins TRBV24-1 to TRBJ1-2; a possible D gene is TRBD1 (5 bases). Trimming removed 4 bases at V and 2 bases at J, with 10 bases between. The CDR3 is made up of 14 amino acids. From germline, CDR1 is KGHDR and CDR2 SFDVKD.

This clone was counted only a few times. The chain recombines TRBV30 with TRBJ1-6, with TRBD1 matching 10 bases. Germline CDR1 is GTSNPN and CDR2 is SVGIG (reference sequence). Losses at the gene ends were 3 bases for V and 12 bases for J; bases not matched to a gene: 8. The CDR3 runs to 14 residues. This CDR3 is CAWSRTGGGLPLHF. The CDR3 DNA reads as TGTGCCTGGAGCCGGACAGGGGGTGGCCTACCCCTCCACTTT.

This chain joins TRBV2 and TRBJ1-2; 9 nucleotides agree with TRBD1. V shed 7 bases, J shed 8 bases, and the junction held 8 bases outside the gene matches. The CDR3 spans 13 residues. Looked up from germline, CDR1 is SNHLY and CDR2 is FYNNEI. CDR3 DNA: TGTGCCAGCACCCGGGGACAGGGCCCCGGCTACACCTTC. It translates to CASTRGQGPGYTF.

In DNA, the CDR3 is TGTGCCAGCCGCCGGACAGACACCGGGGAGCTGTTTTTT. Translated, it gives CASRRTDTGELFF. The chain uses TRBV28 and TRBJ2-2; D might be TRBD1 (6 bases). Trimming pared 8 bases from V and 3 bases from J, leaving 10 bases between. CDR1 MDHEN and CDR2 SYDVKM come from the germline V gene. CDR3 length: 13 amino acids.

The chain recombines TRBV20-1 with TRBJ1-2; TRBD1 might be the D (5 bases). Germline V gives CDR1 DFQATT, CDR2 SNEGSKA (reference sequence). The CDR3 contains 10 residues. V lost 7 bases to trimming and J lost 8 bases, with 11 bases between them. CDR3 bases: TGCAGTGTGGCAGGGATCGGCTACACCTTC. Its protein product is CSVAGIGYTF.

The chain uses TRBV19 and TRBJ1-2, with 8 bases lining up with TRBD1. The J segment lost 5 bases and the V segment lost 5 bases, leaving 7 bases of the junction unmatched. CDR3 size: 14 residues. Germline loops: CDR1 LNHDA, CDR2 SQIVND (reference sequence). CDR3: CASSPDRGRYGYTF. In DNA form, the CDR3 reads TGTGCCAGTAGTCCAGACAGGGGACGATATGGCTACACCTTC.

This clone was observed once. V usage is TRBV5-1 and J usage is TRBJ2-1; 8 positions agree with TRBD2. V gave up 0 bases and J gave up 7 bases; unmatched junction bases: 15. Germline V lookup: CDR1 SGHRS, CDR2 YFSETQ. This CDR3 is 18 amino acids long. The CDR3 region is CASSLVGLAVPSGNEQFF. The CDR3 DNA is TGCGCCAGCAGCTTGGTCGGACTAGCAGTCCCGTCGGGGAATGAGCAGTTCTTC.

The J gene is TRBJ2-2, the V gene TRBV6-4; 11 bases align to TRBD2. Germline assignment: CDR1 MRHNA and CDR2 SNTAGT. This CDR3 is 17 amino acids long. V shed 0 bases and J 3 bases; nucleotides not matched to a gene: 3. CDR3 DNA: TGTGCCAGCAGTGACTCGAAACTAGCGGGAGACACCGGGGAGCTGTTTTTT. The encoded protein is CASSDSKLAGDTGELFF.

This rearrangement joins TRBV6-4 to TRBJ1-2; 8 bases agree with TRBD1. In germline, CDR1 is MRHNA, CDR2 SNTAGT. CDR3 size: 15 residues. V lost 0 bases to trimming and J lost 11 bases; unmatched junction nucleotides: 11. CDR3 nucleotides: TGTGCCAGCAGTGACTCCTGGTCTACAGGGGGAGGTTACACCTTC. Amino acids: CASSDSWSTGGGYTF.

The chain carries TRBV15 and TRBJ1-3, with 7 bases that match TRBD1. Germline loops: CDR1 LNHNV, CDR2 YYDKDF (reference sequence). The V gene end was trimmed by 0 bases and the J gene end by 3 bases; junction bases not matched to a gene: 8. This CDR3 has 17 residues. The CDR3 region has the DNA TGTGCCACCAGCAGAGACCCAAACTACAGGGGTGGAAACACCATATATTTT. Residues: CATSRDPNYRGGNTIYF.

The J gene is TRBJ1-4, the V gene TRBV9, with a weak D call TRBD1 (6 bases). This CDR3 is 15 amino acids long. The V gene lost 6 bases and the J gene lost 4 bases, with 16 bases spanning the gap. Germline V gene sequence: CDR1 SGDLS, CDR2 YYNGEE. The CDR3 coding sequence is TGTGCCAGCACCCTAAGTGGACAGCGTAATGAAAAACTGTTTTTT. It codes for CASTLSGQRNEKLFF.

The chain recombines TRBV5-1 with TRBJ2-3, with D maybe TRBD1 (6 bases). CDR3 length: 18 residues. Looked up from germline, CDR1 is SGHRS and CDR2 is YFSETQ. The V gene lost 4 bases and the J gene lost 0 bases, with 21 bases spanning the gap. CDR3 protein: CASSPRTDAFSSTDTQYF. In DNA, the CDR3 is TGCGCCAGCAGCCCAAGGACAGACGCCTTTTCTAGCACAGATACGCAGTATTTT.

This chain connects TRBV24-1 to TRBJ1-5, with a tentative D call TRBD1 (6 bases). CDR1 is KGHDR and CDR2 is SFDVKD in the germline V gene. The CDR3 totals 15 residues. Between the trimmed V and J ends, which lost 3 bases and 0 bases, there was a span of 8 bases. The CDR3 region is CATSDTGYSNQPQHF. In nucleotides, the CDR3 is TGTGCCACCAGTGATACAGGGTATAGCAATCAGCCCCAGCATTTT.

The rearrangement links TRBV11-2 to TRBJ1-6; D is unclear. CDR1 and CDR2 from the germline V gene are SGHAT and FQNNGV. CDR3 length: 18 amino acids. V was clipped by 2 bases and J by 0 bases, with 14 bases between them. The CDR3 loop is CASSLKFVGSSYNSPLHF. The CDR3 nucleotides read TGTGCCAGCAGCTTAAAGTTTGTGGGGAGCTCCTATAATTCACCCCTCCACTTT.

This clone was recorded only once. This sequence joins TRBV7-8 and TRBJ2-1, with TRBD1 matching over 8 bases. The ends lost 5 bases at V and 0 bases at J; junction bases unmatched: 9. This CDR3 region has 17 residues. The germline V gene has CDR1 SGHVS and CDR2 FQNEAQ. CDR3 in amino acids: CASSPKQGVGSYNEQFF. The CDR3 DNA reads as TGTGCCAGCAGCCCTAAACAGGGGGTAGGCTCCTACAATGAGCAGTTCTTC.

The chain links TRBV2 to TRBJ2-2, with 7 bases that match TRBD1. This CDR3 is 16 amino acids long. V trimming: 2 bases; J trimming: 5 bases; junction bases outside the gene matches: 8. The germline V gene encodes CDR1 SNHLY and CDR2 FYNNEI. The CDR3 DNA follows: TGTGCCAGCAGTGAAAGGGGGCCTATTAAGACCGGGGAGCTGTTTTTT. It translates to CASSERGPIKTGELFF.

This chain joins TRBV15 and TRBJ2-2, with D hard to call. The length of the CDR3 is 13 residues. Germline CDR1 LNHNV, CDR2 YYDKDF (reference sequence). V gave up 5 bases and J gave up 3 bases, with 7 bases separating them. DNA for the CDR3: TGTGCCACCAGCCCTTCTTACACCGGGGAGCTGTTTTTT. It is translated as CATSPSYTGELFF. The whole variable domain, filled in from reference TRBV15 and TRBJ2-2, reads DAMVIQNPRYQVTQFGKPVTLSCSQTLNHNVMYWYQQKSSQAPKLLFHYYDKDFNNEADTPDNFQSRRPNTSFCFLDIRSPGLGDTAMYLCATSPSYTGELFFGEGSRLTVL.

CDR3 loop: CASSSGLAGVYEQYF. CDR3 coding DNA: TGTGCCAGCAGCTCGGGACTAGCGGGAGTCTACGAGCAGTACTTC. V usage is TRBV5-5 and J usage is TRBJ2-7; 14 bases are shared with TRBD2. The V segment lost 3 bases and the J segment 3 bases; nucleotides outside the gene matches: 2. Per germline, CDR1 SGHKS and CDR2 YYEKEE (reference sequence). CDR3 length: 15 residues.

For the CDR3, the DNA is TGTGCCAGCAGTCCGGGACTAGCGGGAGTACGCACCGGGGAGCTGTTTTTT. Translation: CASSPGLAGVRTGELFF. The J gene is TRBJ2-2, the V gene TRBV2; 14 positions match TRBD2. Germline CDR1 SNHLY, CDR2 FYNNEI. V was pared by 5 bases and J by 4 bases, with 6 bases of the junction left unmatched. CDR3 length: 17 amino acids. The variable domain in full, with the rest retrieved from reference TRBV2 and TRBJ2-2, is EPEVTQTPSHQVTQMGQEVILRCVPISNHLYFYWYRQILGQKVEFLVSFYNNEISEKSEIFDDQFSVERPDGSNFTLKIRSTKLEDSAMYFCASSPGLAGVRTGELFFGEGSRLTVL.

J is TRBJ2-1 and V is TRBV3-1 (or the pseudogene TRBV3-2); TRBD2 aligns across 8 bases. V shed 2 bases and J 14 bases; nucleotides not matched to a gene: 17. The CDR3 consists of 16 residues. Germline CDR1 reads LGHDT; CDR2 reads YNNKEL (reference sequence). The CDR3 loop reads CASSQYQTSVKNEKFF. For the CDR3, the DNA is TGTGCCAGCAGCCAATATCAGACTAGCGTCAAAAATGAAAAGTTCTTC.

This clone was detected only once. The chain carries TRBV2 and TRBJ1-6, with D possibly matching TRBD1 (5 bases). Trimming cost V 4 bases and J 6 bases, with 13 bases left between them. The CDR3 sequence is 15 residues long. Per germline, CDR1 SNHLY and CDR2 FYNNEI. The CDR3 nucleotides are TGTGCCAGCAGTGCACAGGTGACGGGTAATTCACCCCTCCACTTT. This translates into CASSAQVTGNSPLHF.

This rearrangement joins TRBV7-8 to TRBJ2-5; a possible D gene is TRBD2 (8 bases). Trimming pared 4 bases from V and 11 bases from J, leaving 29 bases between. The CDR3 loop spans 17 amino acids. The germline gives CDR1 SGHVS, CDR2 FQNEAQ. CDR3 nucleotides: TGTGCCAGCAGCTCGAAACCCGCTACAGGGGCCGGGAGGGGTCAGTACTTC. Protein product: CASSSKPATGAGRGQYF.